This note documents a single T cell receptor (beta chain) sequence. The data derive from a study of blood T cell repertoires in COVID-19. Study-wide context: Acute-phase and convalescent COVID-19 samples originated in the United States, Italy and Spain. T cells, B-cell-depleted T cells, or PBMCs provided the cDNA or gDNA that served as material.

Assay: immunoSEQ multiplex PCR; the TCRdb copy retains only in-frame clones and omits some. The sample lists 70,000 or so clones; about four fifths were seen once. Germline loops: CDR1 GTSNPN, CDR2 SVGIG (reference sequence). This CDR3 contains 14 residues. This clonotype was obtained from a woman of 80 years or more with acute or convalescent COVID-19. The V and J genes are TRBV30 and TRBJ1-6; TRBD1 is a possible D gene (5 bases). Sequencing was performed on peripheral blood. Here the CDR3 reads CAGEEGMLNSPLHF. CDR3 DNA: TGTGCGGGGGAGGAGGGGATGTTGAATTCACCCCTCCACTTT.